This T cell receptor (beta chain) was profiled in a study of spatial heterogeneity in lung cancer. Overall study findings and caveats: Of the expanded TCRs, ubiquitous and regional counts tracked the counts of ubiquitous and regional nonsynonymous mutations, respectively. The study found that expanded intratumoral alpha and beta TCR counts tracked tumor mutation counts.

The time point denotes: sample taken at primary tumor resection. Germline lookup yields CDR1 SGHTA and CDR2 FQGNSA. This CDR3 region has 15 residues. Trimming at V came to 5 bases and at J to 3 bases, leaving 8 bases not matched to a gene. Unique molecular identifiers, one per molecule, were present on every TCR cDNA molecule. TCRdb re-analysed the 5' RACE reads in MiXCR, keeping a single row per CDR3 protein. The repertoire has fewer than 2,500 distinct CDR3 sequences, about 38% of them found once; the top ten carry 20% to 25%. To note about this clonotype: The antigen remains unidentified.

Sequencing was performed on lung tumor tissue, taken at surgery. The sequence was obtained from a male donor with early-stage non-small cell lung cancer. This sequence joins TRBV7-2 and TRBJ2-3; 7 nucleotides agree with TRBD1. CDR3 in DNA: TGTGCCAGCAGCCGAGGGACAGCCTTAACAGATACGCAGTATTTT. Translation gives CASSRGTALTDTQYF.